This paragraph covers one TCR beta chain sequence. This sample is drawn from a study of blood T cell repertoires in COVID-19. The protocol was immunoSEQ multiplex PCR, while the TCRdb copy is restricted to in-frame clones and leaves out a portion. The repertoire has 350,000 to 550,000 clones, 85% to 90% of them found once; the top ten carry around 1.1%. The CDR3 consists of 15 residues. V dropped 8 bases and J dropped 0; count of bases not matched to a gene: 8. In germline, CDR1 is SEHNR, CDR2 FQNEAQ (reference sequence). The cohort comprised adults aged 18 to 89 years residing in approximately 25 US areas. Cohort 3 donors were reported recovered after two negative PCRs, clearance, or symptom resolution.

The sequenced sample was PBMCs or T cells enriched from blood (not recorded which). The sequence derives from a man aged 30 to 39 who had recovered from COVID-19. The chain couples TRBV7-9 to TRBJ1-1, with 8 bases lining up with TRBD1. The DNA of the CDR3 is TGTGCCAGCTTTTTGGGGGACAGGCTGAACACTGAAGCTTTCTTT. As protein: CASFLGDRLNTEAFF.